This entry describes one T cell receptor beta chain. No antigen is known for it. One base away there is no much larger clone; base qualities are not given. This entry comes from a study of cytomegalovirus exposure and HLA in healthy donors (dated by TCRdb to about 2017). Concerning the study at large: An earlier analysis of more than 550 of the donors reported under 300 Gb of sequence data and some 110 million unique TCR beta sequences obtained from roughly 170 million T cells. Among 300 to 450 genotyped donors of the cohort, an average of roughly 240,000 unique TCR beta nucleotide sequences were sequenced per donor, roughly 18% of them non-productive. Along with the approximately 600-subject first cohort, a separate validation cohort of over a hundred different subjects was used. The study profiled the T cell repertoires of fewer than 850 subjects by immunosequencing and related them to cytomegalovirus serostatus. About 5 DR-DQ haplotypes were handled as single units for association and clustering, since linkage in the cohort was strong. An early release covering just under 650 HLA-typed donors comprised approximately 300 gigabases of sequencing data and tens of millions of unique TCR sequences. The study was designed to test whether signatures of past pathogen exposure could be identified by cataloging public T cell receptors. Donor age, sex, ethnicity and CMV serostatus were compiled alongside the repertoire data. To predict cytomegalovirus infection status, the study brought together high-throughput TCR immunosequencing, statistical association of individual TCRs with disease status, and machine learning. A later analysis re-analyzed previously published TCR beta repertoires from several hundred donors and added high-resolution HLA genotyping to study TCR occurrence patterns. All discovery cohort repertoires had been generated using a single sequencing platform. To decide whether each TCR beta V gene segment behaved as functional or pseudogenic, an earlier analysis of some 600 of the donors relied on high-throughput TCR beta sequencing. Rather than drawing on any new phenotypic data, the later analysis identified candidate immune exposures from TCR beta sequences and the way those sequences occurred across donors. A later genetic analysis used genome-wide SNP genotypes for about three fifths of the roughly 700 donors, treating that subset as a discovery cohort. Both class I and class II loci were covered by HLA typing, at four-digit resolution. Typing coverage differed by locus: A, B, C, DRB1 and DQB1 were typed in about 629-640 donors, DQA1 in 522, DPA1 in nearly 610, and DPB1 in 472. The genetic ancestry cluster associated with self-reported Caucasian donors included about 81% of the roughly 410 genotyped donors.

Library preparation employed the immunoSEQ multiplex PCR assay. The multiplex PCR relied on a mix of 60 forward primers for TCR Vbeta segments and 13 reverse primers for TCR Jbeta segments. Amplification of the CDR3 region of rearranged TCR beta genes was performed with a multiplex PCR assay on genomic DNA. The Illumina HiSeq System was used to sequence the amplified TCR beta libraries as 87-base-pair reads. Under the source paper's analysis protocol: Across the roughly 700 repertoires, a later analysis counted about 81 million unique TCR beta chains, 9 million to 14 million of which were shared by at least two donors. A nearest-neighbor algorithm error-corrected the raw reads and collapsed the reads into unique sequences, merging closely related sequences to remove PCR and sequencing errors. Alignment of CDR3 sequences to IMGT reference sequences was used to assign V, D and J gene segments. Each retained sequence needed at least a six-nucleotide match to both a V gene segment and a J gene segment. Rearrangements were classified as productive when the CDR3 lacked stop codons and remained in frame with V and J, and all other rearrangements were classified as non-productive. CDR3 was defined by IMGT convention, running from the second conserved V-encoded cysteine to the conserved J-encoded phenylalanine. The earlier analysis of some 540 of the donors excluded any sequence lacking an unambiguous match to a single V gene segment. In an earlier analysis of a few hundred of the donors, V segments were called functional above 56.7% productive rearrangements and were called segregating when the between-donor standard deviation exceeded 5%. A statistical classification framework was developed to diagnose cytomegalovirus status using the catalog of TCR beta chain sequences. A later analysis assigned V and J genes by comparing TCR nucleotide sequences with IMGT/GENE-DB human TR gene sequences. Using the TCRdist pipeline, a later analysis assigned CDR3 sequences along with most-parsimonious VDJ recombination scenarios. In a later analysis, each TCR beta chain was defined by its CDR3 amino acid sequence together with its V-gene family, and reads without a unique V-gene family were excluded. As a way to deal with suspected cross-contamination and a sequencing artifact, a later analysis dropped roughly 600 nucleotide sequences that were highly shared and had low generation probability. A later analysis calculated a clonal expansion index for each public chain from normalized within-repertoire ranks of inferred template counts. In a later analysis, generation probabilities were computed with a VDJ recombination model fitted to out-of-frame rearrangements, and the resulting probabilities were checked against IGoR. In a later analysis, TCR-TCR, TCR-HLA and TCR-CMV co-occurrence was scored with hypergeometric tests, and a repertoire-size bias correction was applied to TCR pairs. In a later analysis, false discovery rates were estimated by permuting HLA or CMV assignments 20 times. In a later analysis, co-occurring TCRs were grouped using DBSCAN, with TCRdist sequence similarity added in when clustering inside HLA-allele-positive subsets. Co-occurrence clustering excluded repertoires with fewer than 30,000 or more than 120,000 public chains, plus five with anomalous nucleotide sharing. The table comes from immuneACCESS by way of TCRdb, which keeps in-frame sequences with V and J called. Part of the clones is missing from these tables; in studies checked, under half for an unresolved V gene and the rest for unknown reasons. Clonal size and the V and J genes are those of that table, whereas D and trimming came from the DNA. Across this sample there are about 120,000 clones, with approximately 80% seen only once. About 2.5% of the sample goes to the ten largest clones.

The CDR3 runs 15 amino acids, cysteine and phenylalanine included. Left in the record is the CDR3 DNA by itself, 45 bases read in frame from the first base. The cohort comprised several hundred healthy bone marrow donors. At the time of sampling, all cohort members were nominally healthy, though unrecorded immune exposures were likely present. The donor was CMV seropositive and was included in the group of 250 to 350 seropositive cohort members. Each donor provided a peripheral blood sample, and peripheral blood mononuclear cells were used for TCR beta sequencing. Genomic DNA was extracted from the blood cell samples with the Qiagen DNeasy Blood Extraction Kit. Study-wide findings and limitations: Because some donors lacked HLA typing at each locus, the association tests relied only on the typed subset. The earlier analysis of a few hundred of the donors excluded 15 to 20 rarely observed V segments, including chromosome 9 orphons, because counts were too low. In a later analysis, several top co-occurrence clusters were reported to appear linked to parvovirus B19, influenza, CMV and Epstein-Barr virus. Most TCR sequences were seen in very few donors, while some public TCRs were found in many individuals. A group of highly shared sequence variants was considered likely to be a technical artifact of the sequencing pipeline. A later analysis found that HLA-associated TCR beta chains were more clonally expanded and had lower generation probabilities than equally common non-associated chains. In an earlier analysis of around 500 of the donors, most TCR beta V segments appeared in productive rearrangements about 90% or about 30% of the time, broadly matching IMGT annotations. At a false discovery rate of 0.05, a later analysis linked under 20,000 TCR beta sequences to specific HLA alleles. Roughly uniform sequencing depth across donors was assumed in presence/absence analyses, although this assumption may not hold. In a later analysis, TCR association rates were found to vary across HLA loci, with the most associated TCRs seen for DRB1 alleles and the fewest for HLA-C alleles. Strong co-occurrence of HLA alleles, especially DR and DQ, made assigning TCR associations to individual alleles difficult. In vitro tests confirmed that a few of the cytomegalovirus-associated TCR beta chains recognize cytomegalovirus antigens. In a later analysis, most CMV-associated TCR beta chains were found to appear HLA-restricted, with HLA associations seemingly driven largely by CMV exposure. In this cohort, only TCR beta chains were sequenced, and detectable features were limited by the absence of alpha or paired-chain data. A further reported finding was that TCR beta sequences accurately predicted the HLA-A and HLA-B alleles for most subjects in the first cohort. A later genetic analysis reported fewer N-insertions in productive TCRs among donors in an Asian-associated ancestry cluster than the roughly 700-donor mean. The study listed 164 TCR beta chains as associated with cytomegalovirus. The classifier was reported to diagnose cytomegalovirus status with high specificity and sensitivity in both the original and validation cohorts. Immune exposure information for the cohort was limited to CMV serostatus. The authors suggested that the approach could potentially be generalized to other disease states and immunological phenotypes. A later genetic analysis associated a missense DCLRE1C variant with V-gene and J-gene trimming of TCR beta chains, and an independent cohort replicated the association. Because the 87-base-pair reads could not distinguish some IMGT-functional V segments, including TRBV6-2 and TRBV6-3, those segments were excluded. Correlated functional status among segregating V segments might be attributable to linkage disequilibrium, but an unknown experimental factor could not be ruled out.

The receptor was derived from a woman between 40 and 50 years old in good health and CMV-seropositive. The rearrangement joined TRBV12-1 to TRBJ2-1; the listed D gene, TRBD2, was not tested against the DNA. TRBV12-1 is a pseudogene locus. Sequences were obtained from PBMCs. The CDR3 region: CASSLSLLSYNEQFF. DNA sequence: TGTGCCAGCAGCTTATCCCTGCTATCCTACAATGAGCAGTTCTTC.